The clone carrying this TCR beta chain was picked up a small number of times. Its antigen is not known. This sample was taken from a study of regulatory T cells in long-lasting Graves disease. J gave up 1 base and V 11 bases, and 2 bases lay outside the gene matches. Germline V lookup: CDR1 SEHNR, CDR2 FQNEAQ (reference sequence). The CDR3 consists of 12 residues. This sample's time point: newly diagnosed GD, antithyroid drugs for less than 3 months. The TCR library used RNA extracted from PBMCs. Relying on iRepertoire HTBI primers and Arm-PCR of CDR3 regions, the team built TCR beta libraries. MiXCR, applied by TCRdb to the multiplex PCR reads, yields one record per CDR3 protein. In the table there are about 400,000 distinct CDR3 sequences, about 15% of which are singletons. Study outcomes and limitations: There were preferences for TRBV28, TRBJ1-2 and TRBJ2-5 in persistent disease.

These data are also associated with another study on T cells in Graves' hyperthyroidism and ophthalmopathy. According to that study: Stable hyperthyroidism: no ophthalmopathy progression over 18 months of follow-up.

V and J are TRBV7-9 and TRBJ1-5, with 7 bases matching TRBD1. This material consisted of peripheral blood mononuclear cells (PBMCs), taken at new diagnosis, from a patient treated with antithyroid drugs. This clonotype was sampled from a woman aged 40 to 49 with Graves disease. CDR3 DNA sequence: TGTGCCTCACAGGGGAGCAATCAGCCCCAGCATTTT. It is translated as CASQGSNQPQHF.